Detailed here is one TCR beta chain. Its antigen has not been determined. Base qualities are not recorded, but no much larger clone differs from it by a single base. The source of the sample is a study of control samples from healthy donors and cancer patients (dated by TCRdb to the early 2020s). Libraries came from the immunoSEQ multiplex PCR assay. TCRdb's version of the immuneACCESS table is confined to in-frame rearrangements and falls short of the full clone set. An unresolved V gene accounts for under half of the shortfall where checked; the remainder is of unknown origin. Across this sample there are more than 75,000 clones, with about 79% seen only once. Over 9.5% of the sample rests with the top ten. The CDR3 runs 13 residues from the cysteine to the phenylalanine. Solely the CDR3 DNA is kept, with 39 bases framed from the first base. CDR1 and CDR2 were assigned from the germline V gene as SNHLY and FYNNEI. Trimming takes 9 bases off V and 1 base off J; junction bases not matched to a gene: 6.

Here the chain combines TRBV2 and TRBJ2-7, with TRBD1 matching 7 junction bases. The receptor was isolated from a woman aged 30 to 39 in good health. Sequencing input: blood. The DNA sequence reads TGTGCCAGTAAACAGGGGACATCCTACGAGCAGTACTTC. Its protein product is CASKQGTSYEQYF.